The rows below give T cell receptor beta chains drawn from one sample of a study of T cell changes during pregnancy in multiple sclerosis. Profiling relied on immunoSEQ multiplex PCR, and the TCRdb table lists in-frame clones only, not all of them. The table records roughly 65,000 clones, around nine tenths of them present only once. Sequenced here: peripheral blood, sampled in the third trimester of pregnancy. The receptors here all came from a female donor in good health, enrolled as a control in a pregnancy study. Each CDR3 is given with its conserved first and last residue. D genes are given only for firm matches. The size of a clone is reported for some rows only, either as once, few or many, or as a class for expanded clones.

j_call,d_call,v_call,clone_size,cdr3_aa,cdr3_nt
TRBJ2-7,-,TRBV28,-,CASSFTVPYEQYF,TGTGCCAGCAGTTTCACGGTGCCCTACGAGCAGTACTTC
TRBJ1-2,-,TRBV6-1,-,CASSEGTFGYGYTF,TGTGCCAGCAGTGAAGGGACATTTGGCTATGGCTACACCTTC
TRBJ2-3,-,TRBV28,-,CASRSPTVDTQYF,TGTGCCAGCAGGTCTCCTACAGTAGATACGCAGTATTTT
TRBJ2-2,TRBD1,TRBV12-5,-,CASGSLDRVGSGELFF,TGTGCTAGTGGTTCATTGGACAGGGTTGGTTCCGGGGAGCTGTTTTTT
TRBJ1-3,-,TRBV6-1,-,CASSPQVHSGNTIYF,TGTGCCAGCAGTCCACAGGTCCACTCTGGAAACACCATATATTTT
TRBJ1-1,-,TRBV6-6,-,CASSYSKSSAEAFF,TGTGCCAGCAGTTACTCGAAAAGTTCAGCTGAAGCTTTCTTT
TRBJ1-5,-,TRBV6-6,few,CASSRVSNQPQHF,TGTGCCAGCAGTCGTGTTAGCAATCAGCCCCAGCATTTT
TRBJ1-2,-,TRBV4-2,-,CASSQERNADYGYTF,TGTGCCAGCAGCCAAGAGAGAAATGCGGACTATGGCTACACCTTC
TRBJ2-7,TRBD1,TRBV5-6,-,CASSPEGTGDDEQYF,TGTGCCAGCAGCCCGGAAGGGACAGGGGACGACGAGCAGTACTTC
TRBJ2-3,TRBD2,TRBV4-3,-,CASSQGAGGYLSTDTQYF,TGCGCCAGCAGCCAAGGAGCGGGGGGTTACTTGAGCACAGATACGCAGTATTTT
TRBJ1-2,-,TRBV2,-,CASSERQYGYTF,TGTGCCAGCAGTGAGAGGCAGTATGGCTACACCTTC